This passage covers 26 T cell receptor beta chains from one sample sequenced in a study of shared clonotypes between healthy human individuals. Naive CD8 cells, CD45RO-negative and positively selected for CCR7, excluded terminally differentiated effector memory CD45RA+ cells. The method was immunoSEQ multiplex PCR; TCRdb's version includes in-frame clones alone and lacks a portion of them. The table includes millions of clones, about 95% detected once. Specimen: naive CD8+ T cells sorted from blood. The receptors come from a man younger than 30 in good health.

The CDR3 nucleotides read TGTGCCAGCAGCTTGTCAGGTGGAGAGGGGCTCCTCGAGCAGTACTTC. This gives the protein CASSLSGGEGLLEQYF. The chain joins TRBV5-5 to TRBJ2-7, with D possibly being TRBD1 or TRBD2 (5 bases each). Trimming cost V 1 base and J 6 bases, with 20 bases left between them. There are 16 residues in the CDR3. CDR1 and CDR2 (germline): SGHKS, YYEKEE (reference sequence).

The CDR3 region has the DNA TGTGCCAGCAGCTTGGATGAGGGGGCTGGGGCCAACGTCCTGACTTTC. Encoded protein: CASSLDEGAGANVLTF. The chain links TRBV5-6 to TRBJ2-6; maybe TRBD1 (6 bases). The CDR3 has 16 amino acids. Germline values: CDR1 SGHDT, CDR2 YYEEEE. Between the trimmed V and J ends, which lost 0 bases and 2 bases, there was a span of 9 bases.

The rearrangement joins TRBV29-1 to TRBJ2-1, with 15 bases aligning to TRBD2. This CDR3 has 14 residues. CDR1 is SQVTM and CDR2 is ANQGSEA in the germline V gene. V gave up 5 bases and J gave up 6 bases; unmatched junction bases: 2. For the CDR3, the DNA is TGCAGCGTTCGGACTAGCGGGGGGGCCAATGAGCAGTTCTTC. Amino acid sequence: CSVRTSGGANEQFF.

The CDR3 here is CASSPGGISGNTIYF. Here the CDR3 DNA reads TGTGCCAGCAGCCCGGGGGGGATCTCTGGAAACACCATATATTTT. The chain recombines TRBV7-9 with TRBJ1-3, with D maybe TRBD1 (5 bases). The CDR3 length is 15 residues. Germline CDR1 is SEHNR and CDR2 is FQNEAQ (reference sequence). Trimming left V 5 bases short and J 0 bases short, with 11 bases between.

The chain links TRBV11-2 to TRBJ1-2; 7 bases are a match to TRBD1. The CDR3 length is 16 residues. V shed 8 bases and J 3 bases; nucleotides not matched to a gene: 15. The V gene's germline CDR1 is SGHAT and CDR2 FQNNGV. CDR3 DNA sequence: TGTGCCAGCGTACAGGGGCTGTACGGAGTAGACTATGGCTACACCTTC. Amino acid sequence: CASVQGLYGVDYGYTF.

The chain links TRBV7-6 to TRBJ2-1; 15 positions match TRBD2. CDR1 SGHVS and CDR2 FNYEAQ come from the germline V gene. V was clipped by 3 bases and J by 8 bases; unmatched bases: 2. There are 15 residues in the CDR3. CDR3 DNA sequence: TGTGCCAGCAGCTTGGGACTAGCGGGGGGATATGAGCAGTTCTTC. Translating gives CASSLGLAGGYEQFF.

Comments on this clone: Because it lacks the conserved phenylalanine or tryptophan at the end, this CDR3 is likely a read error. Because the CDR3's place on the DNA is in doubt, the DNA is left out and the CDR3 is given as listed by TCRdb. The V and J genes are TRBV21-1 and TRBJ2-7. TRBV21-1 counts as a pseudogene. From its first to its last residue, the CDR3 has 9 amino acids. CDR3 in amino acids: CASSKEARS.

Of note for this clone: This CDR3 is also generated by other DNA sequences in the sample. This chain joins TRBV25-1 and TRBJ1-2; unclear D gene. The CDR3 runs to 11 residues. CDR1 and CDR2 from the germline V gene are MGHDK and SYGVNS. The V end lost 2 bases, the J end lost 7 bases, and 5 bases lay between the germline ends. The CDR3 reads CASSEGVGYTF. The CDR3 region has the DNA TGTGCCAGCAGTGAAGGGGTTGGCTACACCTTC.

The gene calls are TRBV9 and TRBJ2-6; D may be TRBD2 (6 bases). Trimming pared 3 bases from V and 0 bases from J, leaving 10 bases between. Germline values: CDR1 SGDLS, CDR2 YYNGEE. The CDR3 loop spans 16 amino acids. CDR3 amino acids: CASSATGGSGANVLTF. In nucleotides, the CDR3 is TGTGCCAGCAGCGCGACCGGGGGCTCTGGGGCCAACGTCCTGACTTTC.

The chain joins TRBV7-9 to TRBJ2-7; 15 nucleotides match TRBD2. Unmatched junction bases numbered 10, after V lost 5 bases and J lost 2 bases. This CDR3 has 18 residues. CDR1 and CDR2 (germline): SEHNR, FQNEAQ (reference sequence). The CDR3 spells CASSPPRGLAGGAYEQYF. As DNA, the CDR3 is TGTGCCAGCAGCCCCCCCCGGGGACTAGCGGGAGGTGCCTACGAGCAGTACTTC.

V and J are TRBV29-1 and TRBJ2-7; tentative D call: TRBD1 (5 bases). The CDR3 runs to 13 residues. Germline CDR1 is SQVTM and CDR2 is ANQGSEA. Trimming left V 2 bases short and J 3 bases short, with 11 bases between. CDR3 protein: CSVELQESYEQYF. The CDR3 DNA reads TGCAGCGTTGAATTACAGGAAAGCTACGAGCAGTACTTC.

The rearrangement uses TRBV4-2 and TRBJ2-1; 11 bases line up with TRBD2. The CDR3 is 17 amino acids. Germline V gives CDR1 LGHNA, CDR2 YNFKEQ. With V trimmed by 0 bases and J by 3 bases, 4 bases remained unmatched. CDR3 sequence reads: CASSQDWGLADYNEQFF. DNA of the CDR3: TGTGCCAGCAGCCAAGATTGGGGACTAGCGGACTACAATGAGCAGTTCTTC.

This sequence joins TRBV13 and TRBJ1-5; D is uncertain. The ends were cut back, 8 bases at V and 6 bases at J, with 2 bases in the middle. Germline loops: CDR1 PRHDT, CDR2 FYEKMQ (reference sequence). CDR3 length: 9 amino acids. The CDR3 DNA follows: TGTGCCAGCTGTCAGCCCCAGCATTTT. Translation: CASCQPQHF.

J is TRBJ2-1 and V is TRBV27, with D perhaps being TRBD1 or TRBD2 (5 bases each). The CDR3 length is 15 residues. V was trimmed by 2 bases and J by 9 bases, leaving 17 bases between them. The germline gives CDR1 MNHEY, CDR2 SMNVEV (reference sequence). DNA for the CDR3: TGTGCCAGCAGTTTAATCGGGGCGCAGAACAGTGAGCAGTTCTTC. Translation gives CASSLIGAQNSEQFF.

The gene calls are TRBV11-2 and TRBJ2-3; TRBD2 is a possible D gene (5 bases). Trimming removed 6 bases at V and 3 bases at J, with 13 bases between. The CDR3 consists of 14 residues. Looked up from germline, CDR1 is SGHAT and CDR2 is FQNNGV. CDR3 coding DNA: TGTGCCAGCAGTCGTTCTAGCATGACAGATACGCAGTATTTT. This gives the protein CASSRSSMTDTQYF.

The chain couples TRBV30 to TRBJ1-6; D unresolved. The ends were cut back, 0 bases at V and 8 bases at J, with 11 bases in the middle. The CDR3 runs to 14 residues. The germline V gene has CDR1 GTSNPN and CDR2 SVGIG (reference sequence). DNA for the CDR3: TGTGCCTGGAGTGTCTCGGATTTAGATTCACCCCTCCACTTT. Its translation: CAWSVSDLDSPLHF.

The chain combines TRBV5-4 with TRBJ2-5; D is uncertain. Germline V CDR1 and CDR2: SGHNT, YYREEE (reference sequence). The ends were cut back, 4 bases at V and 4 bases at J, with 8 bases in the middle. CDR3 length equals 12 residues. The CDR3 sequence is CASSRPSETQYF. The CDR3 bases are TGTGCCAGCAGCCGACCTTCAGAGACCCAGTACTTC.

The J gene is TRBJ2-3, the V gene TRBV7-9, with 7 positions matching TRBD2. This CDR3 spans 16 amino acids. V shed 2 bases, J shed 10 bases, and the junction held 15 bases outside the gene matches. Germline V CDR1 and CDR2: SEHNR, FQNEAQ (reference sequence). CDR3: CASSLPSASGEWAQYF. The CDR3 DNA follows: TGTGCCAGCAGCTTACCTAGCGCAAGCGGGGAGTGGGCGCAGTATTTT.

The V call is TRBV7-6, the J call TRBJ2-5; maybe TRBD2 (5 bases). Looked up from germline, CDR1 is SGHVS and CDR2 is FNYEAQ. V was clipped by 1 base and J by 3 bases, with 6 bases between them. The CDR3 sequence is 13 residues long. CDR3 sequence: CASSLDSEETQYF. CDR3 sequence (DNA): TGTGCCAGCAGCTTAGATAGCGAAGAGACCCAGTACTTC.

This clone was observed a handful of times. The V and J genes are TRBV19 and TRBJ1-4; D is undetermined. V lost 3 bases and J 7 bases, leaving 3 bases between the germline ends. Germline V gene sequence: CDR1 LNHDA, CDR2 SQIVND (reference sequence). There are 11 residues in the CDR3. CDR3 amino acids: CASSMAEKLFF. The CDR3 DNA sequence: TGTGCCAGTAGTATGGCTGAAAAACTGTTTTTT.

V usage is TRBV13 and J usage is TRBJ2-7, with D uncertain. With 1 base removed from V and 6 bases from J, the gap between germline ends came to 13 bases. There are 14 residues in the CDR3. Germline CDR1 PRHDT, CDR2 FYEKMQ (reference sequence). DNA of the CDR3: TGTGCCAGCAGCTTAGAAGGGCCTAAAGTCGAGCAGTACTTC. Protein sequence: CASSLEGPKVEQYF.

The V gene is TRBV29-1, the J gene TRBJ2-2; possibly TRBD1 for D (6 bases). Germline CDR1 reads SQVTM; CDR2 reads ANQGSEA. The CDR3 is made up of 16 amino acids. Deletions cut 2 bases from V and 2 bases from J, with 15 bases between. The CDR3 DNA follows: TGCAGCGTTGAACCTTGGGACACCGCCAACACCGGGGAGCTGTTTTTT. It yields the protein CSVEPWDTANTGELFF.

The chain employs TRBV5-4 and TRBJ1-3; 12 bases map to TRBD1. Germline CDR1 and CDR2: SGHNT and YYREEE (reference sequence). The CDR3 contains 20 residues. Trimming removed 4 bases from V and 0 bases from J; junction bases left unmatched: 14. Here the CDR3 DNA reads TGTGCCAGCAGCCCCCTTCCGGGACAGGGGGCGACGAGCTCTGGAAACACCATATATTTT. Protein sequence: CASSPLPGQGATSSGNTIYF.

The V and J genes are TRBV9 and TRBJ2-3, with 7 bases fitting TRBD1. V trimming: 0 bases; J trimming: 5 bases; junction bases outside the gene matches: 15. In germline, CDR1 is SGDLS, CDR2 YYNGEE. CDR3 length equals 18 residues. The CDR3 reads CASSVDPKATGDGDTQYF. The CDR3 bases are TGTGCCAGCAGCGTAGACCCTAAAGCAACAGGGGACGGAGATACGCAGTATTTT. Variable domain in full (rest from reference TRBV9 and TRBJ2-3): DSGVTQTPKHLITATGQRVTLRCSPRSGDLSVYWYQQSLDQGLQFLIQYYNGEERAKGNILERFSAQQFPDLHSELNLSSLELGDSALYFCASSVDPKATGDGDTQYFGPGTRLTVL.

The V gene is TRBV2, the J gene TRBJ1-2, with 8 bases lining up with TRBD1. After removal of 3 bases from V and 8 bases from J, the junction contained 8 bases not matched to a gene. The CDR3 totals 14 residues. Germline V gene data show CDR1 as SNHLY and CDR2 as FYNNEI. The chain's CDR3 is CASSDPGQVSGYTF. The CDR3 nucleotides read TGTGCCAGCAGTGATCCGGGACAGGTATCGGGCTACACCTTC. Based on the CDR3 plus reference TRBV2 and TRBJ1-2, the full variable domain is EPEVTQTPSHQVTQMGQEVILRCVPISNHLYFYWYRQILGQKVEFLVSFYNNEISEKSEIFDDQFSVERPDGSNFTLKIRSTKLEDSAMYFCASSDPGQVSGYTFGSGTRLTVV.

The rearrangement uses TRBV11-2 and TRBJ2-7, with D possibly TRBD2 on 5 matching bases. Trimming left V 3 bases short and J 2 bases short, with 14 bases between. Germline-derived CDR1 and CDR2 are SGHAT and FQNNGV. The CDR3 loop spans 15 amino acids. The CDR3 DNA reads TGTGCCAGCAGCTTTGAGGGCAGGCCGACCTACGAGCAGTACTTC. Translated, it gives CASSFEGRPTYEQYF. Combining the CDR3 with reference TRBV11-2 and TRBJ2-7 gives the whole variable domain EAGVAQSPRYKIIEKRQSVAFWCNPISGHATLYWYQQILGQGPKLLIQFQNNGVVDDSQLPKDRFSAERLKGVDSTLKIQPAKLEDSAVYLCASSFEGRPTYEQYFGPGTRLTVT.